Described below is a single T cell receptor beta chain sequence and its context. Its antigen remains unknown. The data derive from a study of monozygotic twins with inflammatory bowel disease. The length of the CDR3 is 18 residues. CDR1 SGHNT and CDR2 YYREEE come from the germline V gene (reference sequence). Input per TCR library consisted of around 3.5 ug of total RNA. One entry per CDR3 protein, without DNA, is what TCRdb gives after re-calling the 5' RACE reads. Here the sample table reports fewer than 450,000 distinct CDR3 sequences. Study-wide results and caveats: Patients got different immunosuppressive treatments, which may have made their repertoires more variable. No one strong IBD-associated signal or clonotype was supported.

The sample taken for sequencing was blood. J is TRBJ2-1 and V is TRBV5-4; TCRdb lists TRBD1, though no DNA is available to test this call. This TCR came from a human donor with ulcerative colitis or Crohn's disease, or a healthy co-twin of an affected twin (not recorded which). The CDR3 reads CASSWNHTGTGRYNEQFF.